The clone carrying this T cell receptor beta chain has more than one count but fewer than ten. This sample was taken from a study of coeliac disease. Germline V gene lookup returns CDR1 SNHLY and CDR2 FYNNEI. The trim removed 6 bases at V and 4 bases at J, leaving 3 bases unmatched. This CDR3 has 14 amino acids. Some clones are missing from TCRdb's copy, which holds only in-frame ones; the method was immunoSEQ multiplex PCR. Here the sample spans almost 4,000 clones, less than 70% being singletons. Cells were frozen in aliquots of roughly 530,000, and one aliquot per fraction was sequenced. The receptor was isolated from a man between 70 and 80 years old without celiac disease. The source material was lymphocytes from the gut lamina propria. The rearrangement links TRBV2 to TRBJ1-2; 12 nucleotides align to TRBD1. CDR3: CASRGTGGSYGYTF. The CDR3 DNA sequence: TGTGCCAGCAGGGGGACAGGGGGCAGCTATGGCTACACCTTC.